The next 31 T cell receptor beta chains were all read from a single sample in a study of cytomegalovirus exposure and HLA in healthy donors. PCR primers comprised 60 Vbeta and 13 Jbeta primers. TCRdb's table, derived via immunoSEQ multiplex PCR, lists solely in-frame clones and lacks some. The table records fewer than 100,000 clones, 79% of them present only once. Input material: PBMCs. Receptors originate from a woman aged 40 to 50 in good health and CMV-seronegative.

The rearrangement uses TRBV5-6 and TRBJ1-5; D might be TRBD1 (5 bases). This CDR3 comprises 16 residues. The germline CDR1 and CDR2 sequences are SGHDT and YYEEEE. V lost 4 bases to trimming and J lost 2 bases, with 16 bases between them. CDR3 DNA: TGTGCCAGCAGCCGCCGGCAAGGGGCCGGCAATCAGCCCCAGCATTTT. Residues: CASSRRQGAGNQPQHF.

The CDR3 sequence: CASSQEAAVGTEAFF. The CDR3 nucleotides read TGCGCCAGCAGCCAAGAGGCGGCAGTCGGCACTGAAGCTTTCTTT. The gene calls are TRBV4-1 and TRBJ1-1; no clear D. CDR3 size: 15 residues. The germline V gene encodes CDR1 MGHRA and CDR2 YSYEKL. Trimming took off 0 bases at V and 4 bases at J, with 12 bases between the two ends.

The chain carries TRBV2 and TRBJ1-3, with D perhaps matching TRBD1 (5 bases). V lost 5 bases and J 4 bases, leaving 15 bases between the germline ends. Per the germline V gene, CDR1 is SNHLY and CDR2 is FYNNEI. The CDR3 has 15 residues. CDR3 DNA: TGTGCCAGCAGTAGGTCGGGGGTCGAAGGAAACACCATATATTTT. Its translation: CASSRSGVEGNTIYF.

The rearrangement joins TRBV30 to TRBJ2-2; TRBD2 matches at 8 bases. Germline V gene data show CDR1 as GTSNPN and CDR2 as SVGIG (reference sequence). The J segment lost 6 bases and the V segment lost 4 bases, leaving 7 bases of the junction unmatched. The CDR3 loop spans 14 amino acids. Here the CDR3 reads CAWKGGGYPGELFF. CDR3 DNA sequence: TGTGCCTGGAAAGGCGGGGGGTACCCCGGGGAGCTGTTTTTT.

The chain employs TRBV19 and TRBJ1-1; TRBD1 is a possible D gene (6 bases). V dropped 1 base and J dropped 1 base, with 13 bases sitting between them. Germline V gene sequence: CDR1 LNHDA, CDR2 SQIVND (reference sequence). This CDR3 has 16 residues. CDR3 DNA sequence: TGTGCCAGTAGTATAGGGGCCGGGGGGCGGAACACTGAAGCTTTCTTT. It specifies CASSIGAGGRNTEAFF. The full variable domain, completed using reference TRBV19 and TRBJ1-1, is DGGITQSPKYLFRKEGQNVTLSCEQNLNHDAMYWYRQDPGQGLRLIYYSQIVNDFQKGDIAEGYSVSREKKESFPLTVTSAQKNPTAFYLCASSIGAGGRNTEAFFGQGTRLTVV.

The chain recombines TRBV9 with TRBJ1-3; D call uncertain. Germline values: CDR1 SGDLS, CDR2 YYNGEE. This CDR3 comprises 14 residues. V lost 2 bases and J lost 0, with 6 bases in between. The CDR3 protein is CASSVESSGNTIYF. CDR3 DNA: TGTGCCAGCAGCGTTGAGAGCTCTGGAAACACCATATATTTT.

This rearrangement joins TRBV18 to TRBJ1-2; D remains unclear. The V end was cut by 6 bases, the J end by 1 base, with 9 bases between. CDR1 and CDR2 from the germline V gene are KGHSH and LQKENI. The CDR3 sequence is 13 residues long. The CDR3 here is CASSNRSNYGYTF. For the CDR3, the DNA is TGTGCCAGCTCCAATCGGAGTAACTATGGCTACACCTTC.

This clone was picked up a small number of times. The rearrangement links TRBV19 to TRBJ1-6, with 10 bases lining up with TRBD1. Germline V gene data show CDR1 as LNHDA and CDR2 as SQIVND (reference sequence). The CDR3 totals 13 residues. V shed 4 bases, J shed 10 bases, and the junction held 1 base outside the gene matches. The chain's CDR3 is CASSTTGGSPLHF. The CDR3 nucleotides read TGTGCCAGTAGTACGACAGGGGGCTCACCCCTCCACTTT.

The chain recombines TRBV5-1 with TRBJ2-1; D may be TRBD2 (6 bases). V shed 0 bases and J shed 3 bases, with 10 bases lying between them. Germline CDR1 is SGHRS and CDR2 is YFSETQ. This CDR3 is 15 amino acids long. Here the CDR3 DNA reads TGCGCCAGCAGCTTGGGCGGGGTAGGCTACAATGAGCAGTTCTTC. Encoded protein: CASSLGGVGYNEQFF.

The chain recombines TRBV2 with TRBJ2-6; tentative D call: TRBD2 (6 bases). V was clipped by 3 bases and J by 0 bases, with 12 bases between them. From germline, CDR1 is SNHLY and CDR2 FYNNEI. The CDR3 loop spans 17 amino acids. DNA for the CDR3: TGTGCCAGCAGTGAGGGAGGACCGCGCTCTGGGGCCAACGTCCTGACTTTC. It is translated as CASSEGGPRSGANVLTF.

This chain links TRBV2 with TRBJ1-1; maybe TRBD1 (5 bases). The CDR3 extends over 16 amino acids. Germline CDR1 is SNHLY and CDR2 is FYNNEI. The V end was cut by 0 bases, the J end by 0 bases, with 11 bases between. The CDR3 DNA reads TGTGCCAGCAGTGAAGCGCTTCAAGGGGTGAACACTGAAGCTTTCTTT. Translated: CASSEALQGVNTEAFF. Combining the CDR3 with reference TRBV2 and TRBJ1-1 gives the whole variable domain EPEVTQTPSHQVTQMGQEVILRCVPISNHLYFYWYRQILGQKVEFLVSFYNNEISEKSEIFDDQFSVERPDGSNFTLKIRSTKLEDSAMYFCASSEALQGVNTEAFFGQGTRLTVV.

The chain employs TRBV6-1 and TRBJ2-3; maybe TRBD2 (6 bases). The CDR3 totals 15 residues. V was cut by 3 bases and J by 0 bases, with 10 bases left in between. Germline V gene lookup returns CDR1 MNHNS and CDR2 SASEGT. The CDR3 spells CASSEIAGSTDTQYF. As DNA, the CDR3 is TGTGCCAGCAGTGAGATCGCGGGGAGCACAGATACGCAGTATTTT.

The rearrangement joins TRBV7-9 to TRBJ2-2, with D uncertain. Germline CDR1 and CDR2: SEHNR and FQNEAQ (reference sequence). Trimming cost V 5 bases and J 4 bases, with 5 bases left between them. The CDR3 contains 12 residues. CDR3 residues: CASSLPTGELFF. The CDR3 bases are TGTGCCAGCAGCCTCCCCACCGGGGAGCTGTTTTTT.

V is TRBV5-6 and J is TRBJ2-3, with no clear D. Trimming left V 4 bases short and J 2 bases short, with 11 bases between. The CDR3 sequence is 14 residues long. CDR1 is SGHDT and CDR2 is YYEEEE in the germline V gene. The CDR3 DNA is TGTGCCAGCAGCCCGAAGACATACACAGATACGCAGTATTTT. Amino acids: CASSPKTYTDTQYF.

The chain uses TRBV30 and TRBJ2-1; 7 bases are shared with TRBD1. Germline V CDR1 and CDR2: GTSNPN, SVGIG (reference sequence). Unmatched junction bases numbered 8, after V lost 2 bases and J lost 4 bases. The length of the CDR3 is 15 residues. The CDR3 coding sequence is TGTGCCTGGAGTATCCGACAGGGAAGGTACAATGAGCAGTTCTTC. Translation gives CAWSIRQGRYNEQFF.

The chain has TRBV15 and TRBJ1-1, with D perhaps matching TRBD1 (5 bases). Germline lookup yields CDR1 LNHNV and CDR2 YYDKDF (reference sequence). CDR3 length: 15 amino acids. Trimming removed 7 bases from V and 4 bases from J, with 19 bases in between. CDR3 in DNA: TGTGCCACCACCCGGGGGGTAGGATCAGGCACTGAAGCTTTCTTT. The encoded protein is CATTRGVGSGTEAFF.

Points on this clone: The junction does not match germline at one end; this may be a read error. In DNA, the CDR3 is TGTGCCAGCAGCTCCGATAACAGGGGGTATTCACCCCTCAACTTT. Amino acids: CASSSDNRGYSPLNF. The gene calls are TRBV7-2 and TRBJ1-6, with 8 bases aligning to TRBD1. Germline CDR1 and CDR2: SGHTA and FQGNSA. The CDR3 is 15 residues long.

With regard to this clone: This CDR3 is also generated by other DNA sequences in the sample. The genes are TRBV10-3 and TRBJ1-2, with TRBD1 matching 9 bases. The CDR3 is 12 residues long. Per the germline V gene, CDR1 is ENHRY and CDR2 is SYGVKD. The ends lost 6 bases at V and 5 bases at J; junction bases unmatched: 1. As DNA, the CDR3 is TGTGCCATCAGCGACAGGGGGTATGGCTACACCTTC. It specifies CAISDRGYGYTF.

This clone was counted a single time. This chain joins TRBV7-3 and TRBJ2-5, with 9 positions matching TRBD1. This CDR3 is built from 16 residues. J gave up 2 bases and V 5 bases, and 9 bases lay outside the gene matches. Per germline, CDR1 SGHTA and CDR2 FQGTGA. The CDR3 DNA reads TGTGCCAGCAGCCCCCTACCTGGACAGGGGCAAGAGACCCAGTACTTC. This gives the protein CASSPLPGQGQETQYF.

The rearrangement links TRBV19 to TRBJ1-1; TRBD1 aligns across 7 bases. Looked up from germline, CDR1 is LNHDA and CDR2 is SQIVND (reference sequence). V shed 5 bases, J shed 5 bases, and the junction held 5 bases outside the gene matches. The CDR3 totals 13 residues. CDR3 nucleotides: TGTGCCAGTAGTGAACAGGGGTTGACTGAAGCTTTCTTT. Translation gives CASSEQGLTEAFF.

The chain links TRBV7-2 to TRBJ2-3, with 13 bases that match TRBD2. V dropped 1 base and J dropped 3; count of bases not matched to a gene: 1. The CDR3 totals 16 residues. In germline, CDR1 is SGHTA, CDR2 FQGNSA. In nucleotides, the CDR3 is TGTGCCAGCAGCTTAGGGGGACTAGCGGGGACAGATACGCAGTATTTT. As protein: CASSLGGLAGTDTQYF.

This chain uses TRBV6-1 with TRBJ1-1; TRBD1 matches 7 bases. Germline-derived CDR1 and CDR2 are MNHNS and SASEGT. V shed 2 bases, J shed 5 bases, and the junction held 8 bases outside the gene matches. This CDR3 spans 15 amino acids. CDR3 sequence (DNA): TGTGCCAGCAGTGAAAAGACAGGGCCCATGACTGAAGCTTTCTTT. It is translated as CASSEKTGPMTEAFF.

The sample holds one count of this clone. The chain combines TRBV5-1 with TRBJ1-6; no firm D call. The CDR3 runs to 16 residues. Looked up from germline, CDR1 is SGHRS and CDR2 is YFSETQ. V shed 0 bases and J shed 7 bases, with 14 bases lying between them. CDR3 protein: CASSLEVGGTNSPLHF. The CDR3 coding sequence is TGCGCCAGCAGCTTGGAGGTGGGAGGAACGAATTCACCCCTCCACTTT.

In this sample, this clone turned up once. V usage is TRBV4-1 and J usage is TRBJ2-5, with unresolved D. There are 13 residues in the CDR3. Germline-derived CDR1 and CDR2 are MGHRA and YSYEKL. V gave up 1 base and J gave up 5 bases, with 8 bases separating them. CDR3 protein: CASSQGIVETQYF. Written as DNA, the CDR3 is TGCGCCAGCAGCCAAGGTATAGTGGAGACCCAGTACTTC.

The chain recombines TRBV4-2 with TRBJ2-1, with 14 bases fitting TRBD2. Trimming at V came to 3 bases and at J to 8 bases, leaving 12 bases not matched to a gene. The germline CDR1 and CDR2 sequences are LGHNA and YNFKEQ. This CDR3 has 18 residues. The CDR3 here is CASSHATSGGALRDEQFF. CDR3 DNA: TGTGCCAGCAGCCACGCGACTAGCGGGGGGGCATTAAGGGATGAGCAGTTCTTC.

The rearrangement uses TRBV4-3 and TRBJ1-2, with 7 bases matching TRBD1. CDR1 is LGHNA and CDR2 is YSLEER in the germline V gene. Losses at the gene ends were 0 bases for V and 7 bases for J; bases not matched to a gene: 5. The CDR3 has 14 amino acids. CDR3 sequence: CASSQDVGGGGYTF. CDR3 DNA: TGCGCCAGCAGCCAAGATGTAGGGGGCGGTGGCTACACCTTC.

The gene calls are TRBV18 and TRBJ1-1, with TRBD1 as a possible D gene (5 bases). The CDR3 extends over 15 amino acids. Germline V CDR1 and CDR2: KGHSH, LQKENI. Trimming shortened V by 2 bases and J by 3 bases, and 13 bases separated the two germline ends. The CDR3 loop reads CASSPATGVDTEAFF. In DNA, the CDR3 is TGTGCCAGCTCACCAGCCACGGGGGTGGACACTGAAGCTTTCTTT.

Worth noting for this clone: Mismatch with germline at one junction end may stem from a read error. The J gene is TRBJ2-5, the V gene TRBV5-1; 14 bases match TRBD2. Germline loops: CDR1 SGHRS, CDR2 YFSETQ. CDR3 size: 17 residues. CDR3 residues: CASSPGLAGANQETHYF. The CDR3 bases are TGCGCCAGCAGCCCGGGACTAGCGGGGGCCAACCAAGAGACCCACTACTTC.

V and J are TRBV7-9 and TRBJ2-7, with TRBD1 matching 9 bases. With 1 base clipped from V and 3 bases from J, the junction kept 7 bases outside the gene matches. Germline V gene data show CDR1 as SEHNR and CDR2 as FQNEAQ (reference sequence). The CDR3 is 16 residues long. CDR3 amino acids: CASSLGPAGQGYEQYF. For the CDR3, the DNA is TGTGCCAGCAGCTTAGGGCCGGCGGGACAGGGCTACGAGCAGTACTTC.

This chain links TRBV19 with TRBJ2-2; D is ambiguous. Trimming took 6 bases from V and 2 from J, leaving 7 bases between them. The CDR3 is 13 amino acids. Germline V CDR1 and CDR2: LNHDA, SQIVND (reference sequence). The CDR3 reads CASSWPNTGELFF. As DNA, the CDR3 is TGTGCCAGTAGCTGGCCCAACACCGGGGAGCTGTTTTTT.

V usage is TRBV5-6 and J usage is TRBJ2-5, with D unclear. Judging by the DNA end, TRBJ2-7 fits better; the J call may be wrong. CDR3 length equals 13 residues. Germline V CDR1 and CDR2: SGHDT, YYEEEE. CDR3 loop: CASSLGSSYEQYF. Written as DNA, the CDR3 is TGTGCCAGCAGCTTGGGGAGCTCCTACGAGCAGTACTTC.